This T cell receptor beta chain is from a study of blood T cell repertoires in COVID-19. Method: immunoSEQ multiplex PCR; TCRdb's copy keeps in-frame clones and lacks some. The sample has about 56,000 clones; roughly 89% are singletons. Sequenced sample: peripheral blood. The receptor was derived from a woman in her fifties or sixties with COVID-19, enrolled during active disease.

CDR3 in amino acids: CASSPTMGGESSYEQYF. CDR3 nucleotides: TGTGCCAGCAGCCCGACGATGGGGGGGGAGAGCTCCTACGAGCAGTACTTC. The rearrangement joins TRBV3-1 (or the pseudogene TRBV3-2) to TRBJ2-7, with TRBD2 matching over 7 bases. V shed 4 bases, J shed 0 bases, and the junction held 12 bases outside the gene matches. The CDR3 is made up of 17 amino acids. Germline values: CDR1 LGHDT, CDR2 YNNKEL (reference sequence).